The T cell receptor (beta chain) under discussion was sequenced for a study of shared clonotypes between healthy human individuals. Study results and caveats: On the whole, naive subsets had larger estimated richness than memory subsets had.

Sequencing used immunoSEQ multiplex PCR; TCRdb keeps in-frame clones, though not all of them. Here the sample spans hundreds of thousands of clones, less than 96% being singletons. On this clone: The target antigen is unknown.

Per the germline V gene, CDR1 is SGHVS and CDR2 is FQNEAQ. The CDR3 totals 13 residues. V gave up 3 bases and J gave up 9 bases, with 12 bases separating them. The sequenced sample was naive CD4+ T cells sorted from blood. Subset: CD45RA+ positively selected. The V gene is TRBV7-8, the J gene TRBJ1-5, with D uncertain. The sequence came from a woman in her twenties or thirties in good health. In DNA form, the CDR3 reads TGTGCCAGCAGCTTCTACCCGCAAGGGCCCCAGCATTTT. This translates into CASSFYPQGPQHF. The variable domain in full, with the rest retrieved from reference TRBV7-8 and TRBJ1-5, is GAGVSQSPRYKVAKRGQDVALRCDPISGHVSLFWYQQALGQGPEFLTYFQNEAQLDKSGLPSDRFFAERPEGSVSTLKIQRTQQEDSAVYLCASSFYPQGPQHFGDGTRLSIL.